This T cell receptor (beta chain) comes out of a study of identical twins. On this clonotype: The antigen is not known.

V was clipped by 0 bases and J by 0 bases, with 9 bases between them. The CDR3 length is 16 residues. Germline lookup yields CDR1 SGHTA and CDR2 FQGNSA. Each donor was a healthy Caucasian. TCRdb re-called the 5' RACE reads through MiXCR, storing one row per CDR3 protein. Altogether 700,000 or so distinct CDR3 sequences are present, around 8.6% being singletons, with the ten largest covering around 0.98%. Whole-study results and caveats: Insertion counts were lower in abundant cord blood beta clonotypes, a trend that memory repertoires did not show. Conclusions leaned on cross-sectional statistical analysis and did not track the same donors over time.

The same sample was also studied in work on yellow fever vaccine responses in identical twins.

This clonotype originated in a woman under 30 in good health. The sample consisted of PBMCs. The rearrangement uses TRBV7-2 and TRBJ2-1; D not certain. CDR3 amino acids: CASSLARSNSYNEQFF. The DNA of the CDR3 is TGTGCCAGCAGCTTAGCGCGGTCAAACTCCTACAATGAGCAGTTCTTC.